The TCR beta chain under discussion was sequenced for a study of cytomegalovirus exposure and HLA in healthy donors. Donors showed nominal health when sampled, although they likely had unrecorded immune exposures. Use of 60 Vbeta and 13 Jbeta primers characterized the PCR. The data were produced by immunoSEQ multiplex PCR, yet TCRdb's version contains in-frame clones alone and is incomplete. The repertoire consists of approximately 75,000 clones, with 75% to 85% occurring once and the leading ten covering 15% to 20%. From germline, CDR1 is WNHNN and CDR2 SYGVQD (reference sequence). V was pared by 2 bases and J by 3 bases, with 0 bases of the junction left unmatched. The CDR3 is 13 residues long. Study-wide results and limits: Three chains tied to CMV proved CMV antigen-specific in vitro. The productive fraction for most TCR beta V segments was about 87% or about 30% in an earlier analysis. TRBV6-2, TRBV6-3 and some other V segments were unresolvable in 87-base-pair reads.

This clone has only one observation. Antigen: not known. This clonotype was obtained from a man between 70 and 80 years old in good health and CMV-seropositive. The sample comprised PBMCs. The rearrangement joins TRBV10-1 to TRBJ1-2, with 7 bases fitting TRBD1. The CDR3: CASSEGTDYGYTF. Here the CDR3 DNA reads TGCGCCAGCAGTGAGGGGACAGACTATGGCTACACCTTC.